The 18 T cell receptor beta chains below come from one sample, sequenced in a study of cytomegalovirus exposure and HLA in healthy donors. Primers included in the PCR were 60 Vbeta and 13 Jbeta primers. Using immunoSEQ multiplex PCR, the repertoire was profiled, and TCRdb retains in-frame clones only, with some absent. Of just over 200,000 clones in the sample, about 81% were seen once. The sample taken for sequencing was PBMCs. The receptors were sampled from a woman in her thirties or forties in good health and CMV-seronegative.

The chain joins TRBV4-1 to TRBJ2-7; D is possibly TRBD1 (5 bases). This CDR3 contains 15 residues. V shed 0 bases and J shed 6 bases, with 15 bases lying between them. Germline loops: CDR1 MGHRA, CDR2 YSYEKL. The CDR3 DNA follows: TGCGCCAGCAGCCAAGATCGGCTAGACAGTCGCGAGCAGTACTTC. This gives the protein CASSQDRLDSREQYF.

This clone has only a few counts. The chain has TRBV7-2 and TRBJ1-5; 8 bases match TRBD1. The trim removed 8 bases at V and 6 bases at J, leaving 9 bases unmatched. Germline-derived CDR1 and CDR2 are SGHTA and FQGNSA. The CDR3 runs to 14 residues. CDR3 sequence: CASRTGYHGQPQHF. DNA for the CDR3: TGTGCCAGCCGGACAGGGTATCACGGTCAGCCCCAGCATTTT.

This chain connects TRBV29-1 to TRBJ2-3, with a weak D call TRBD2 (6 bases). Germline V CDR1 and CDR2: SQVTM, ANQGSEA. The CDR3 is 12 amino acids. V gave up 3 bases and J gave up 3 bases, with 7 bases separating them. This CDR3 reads CSVEGGTDTQYF. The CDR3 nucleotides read TGCAGCGTTGAGGGGGGAACAGATACGCAGTATTTT.

The CDR3 sequence is CASRGHSIRETQYF. The CDR3 bases are TGTGCCAGCAGGGGACACTCGATACGGGAGACCCAGTACTTC. This chain connects TRBV28 to TRBJ2-5; D is perhaps TRBD1 (6 bases). V was clipped by 6 bases and J by 5 bases, with 16 bases between them. This CDR3 contains 14 residues. Germline V gene data show CDR1 as MDHEN and CDR2 as SYDVKM.

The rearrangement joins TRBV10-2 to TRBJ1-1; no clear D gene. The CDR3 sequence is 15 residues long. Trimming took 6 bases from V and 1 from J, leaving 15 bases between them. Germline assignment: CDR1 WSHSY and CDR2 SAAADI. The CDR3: CASRAGLTENTEAFF. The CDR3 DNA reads TGCGCCAGCAGAGCTGGTCTAACAGAGAACACTGAAGCTTTCTTT.

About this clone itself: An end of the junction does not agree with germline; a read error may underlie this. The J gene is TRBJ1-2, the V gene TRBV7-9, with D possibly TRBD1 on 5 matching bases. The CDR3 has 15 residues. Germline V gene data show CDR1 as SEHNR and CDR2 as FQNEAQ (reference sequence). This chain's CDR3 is CASRLVGAAGYGYTF. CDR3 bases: TGTGCCAGCAGATTAGTAGGGGCAGCTGGCTATGGCTACACCTTC.

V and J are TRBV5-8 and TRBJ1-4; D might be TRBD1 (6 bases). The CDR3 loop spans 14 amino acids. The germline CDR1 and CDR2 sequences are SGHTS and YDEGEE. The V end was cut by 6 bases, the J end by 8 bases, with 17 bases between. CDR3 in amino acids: CASIIQGPGEKLFF. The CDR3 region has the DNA TGTGCCAGCATCATCCAGGGGCCGGGCGAAAAACTGTTTTTT.

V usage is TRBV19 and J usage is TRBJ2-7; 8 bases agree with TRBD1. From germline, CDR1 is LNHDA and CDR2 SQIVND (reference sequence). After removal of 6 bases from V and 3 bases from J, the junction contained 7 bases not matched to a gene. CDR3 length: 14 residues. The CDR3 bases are TGTGCCAGTAGGAGACAGGGGAACAGCTACGAGCAGTACTTC. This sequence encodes CASRRQGNSYEQYF.

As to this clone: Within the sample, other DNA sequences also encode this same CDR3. The CDR3 loop reads CASSPGGEQYF. The CDR3 nucleotides read TGTGCCAGCTCGCCCGGTGGCGAGCAGTACTTC. The V gene is TRBV18, the J gene TRBJ2-7, with D unresolved. The germline V and J ends were trimmed by 6 bases and 6 bases, with 9 bases remaining between them. The CDR3 consists of 11 residues. CDR1 is KGHSH, CDR2 LQKENI, per germline.

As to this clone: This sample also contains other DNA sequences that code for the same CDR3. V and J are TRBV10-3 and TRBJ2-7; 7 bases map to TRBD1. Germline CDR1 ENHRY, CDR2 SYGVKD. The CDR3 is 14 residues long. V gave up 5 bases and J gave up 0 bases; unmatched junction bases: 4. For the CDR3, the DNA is TGTGCCATCAGTAGGCAGGGGGACTCCTACGAGCAGTACTTC. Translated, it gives CAISRQGDSYEQYF.

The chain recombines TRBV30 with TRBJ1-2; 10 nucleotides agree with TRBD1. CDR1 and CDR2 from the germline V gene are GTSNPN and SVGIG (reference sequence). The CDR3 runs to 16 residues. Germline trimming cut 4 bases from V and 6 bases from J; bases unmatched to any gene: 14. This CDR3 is CAWKRTGGRQADGYTF. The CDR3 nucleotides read TGTGCCTGGAAAAGGACAGGGGGTCGCCAGGCAGATGGCTACACCTTC.

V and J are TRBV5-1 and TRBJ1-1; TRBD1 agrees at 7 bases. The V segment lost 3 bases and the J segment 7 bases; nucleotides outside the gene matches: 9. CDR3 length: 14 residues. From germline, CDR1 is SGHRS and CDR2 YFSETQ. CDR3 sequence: CASSSPGGLSEAFF. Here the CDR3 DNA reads TGCGCCAGCAGCTCCCCAGGGGGTTTAAGTGAAGCTTTCTTT. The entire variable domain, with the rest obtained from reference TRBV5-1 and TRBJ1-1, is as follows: KAGVTQTPRYLIKTRGQQVTLSCSPISGHRSVSWYQQTPGQGLQFLFEYFSETQRNKGNFPGRFSGRQFSNSRSEMNVSTLELGDSALYLCASSSPGGLSEAFFGQGTRLTVV.

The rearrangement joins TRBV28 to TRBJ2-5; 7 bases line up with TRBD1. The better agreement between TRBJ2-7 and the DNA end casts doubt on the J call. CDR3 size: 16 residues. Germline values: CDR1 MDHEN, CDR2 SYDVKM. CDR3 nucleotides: TGTGCCAGCAGCCGAATACAGGGGTTTGGCTCCTACGAGCAGTACTTC. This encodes CASSRIQGFGSYEQYF.

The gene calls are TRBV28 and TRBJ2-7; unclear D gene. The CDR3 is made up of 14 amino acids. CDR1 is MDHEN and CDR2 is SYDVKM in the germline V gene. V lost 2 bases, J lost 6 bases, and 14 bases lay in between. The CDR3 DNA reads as TGTGCCAGCAGTTTAATCCAGGTTTCGTCCGAGCAGTACTTC. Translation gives CASSLIQVSSEQYF.

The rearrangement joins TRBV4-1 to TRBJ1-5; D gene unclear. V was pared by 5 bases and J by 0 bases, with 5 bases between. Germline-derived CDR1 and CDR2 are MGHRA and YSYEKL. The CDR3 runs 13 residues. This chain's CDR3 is CASSSDSNQPQHF. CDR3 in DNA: TGCGCCAGCAGCAGCGATAGCAATCAGCCCCAGCATTTT.

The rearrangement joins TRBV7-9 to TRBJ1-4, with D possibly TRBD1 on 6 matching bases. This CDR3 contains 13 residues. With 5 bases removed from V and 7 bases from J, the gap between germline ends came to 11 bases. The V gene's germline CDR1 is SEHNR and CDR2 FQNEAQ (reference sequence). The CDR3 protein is CASSPGGGEKLFF. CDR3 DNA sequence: TGTGCCAGCAGCCCGGGGGGCGGTGAAAAACTGTTTTTT.

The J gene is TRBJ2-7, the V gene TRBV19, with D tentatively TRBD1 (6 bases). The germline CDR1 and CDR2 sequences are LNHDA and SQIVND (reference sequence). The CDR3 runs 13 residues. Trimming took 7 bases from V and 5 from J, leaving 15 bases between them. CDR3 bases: TGTGCCAGTAACCAGGGGCCCACCCACGAGCAGTACTTC. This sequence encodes CASNQGPTHEQYF.

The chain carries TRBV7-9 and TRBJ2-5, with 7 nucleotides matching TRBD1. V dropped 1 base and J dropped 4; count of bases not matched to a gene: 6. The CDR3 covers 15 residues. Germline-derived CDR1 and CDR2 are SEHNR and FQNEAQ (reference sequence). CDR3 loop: CASSLVKGARETQYF. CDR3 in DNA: TGTGCCAGCAGCTTAGTGAAGGGGGCTAGAGAGACCCAGTACTTC.